What follows are 15 T cell receptor beta chains derived from one specimen sequenced in a study of T cell changes during pregnancy in multiple sclerosis. Data came from immunoSEQ multiplex PCR; TCRdb stores just in-frame clones and leaves some out. The sample lists about 43,000 clones, 90% occurring once. Sample: peripheral blood, taken in the second trimester of pregnancy. These receptors were collected from a female donor in good health, enrolled as a control in a pregnancy study.

The count of this clone is one. The chain carries TRBV10-3 and TRBJ2-3, with 10 bases identical to TRBD2. Germline-derived CDR1 and CDR2 are ENHRY and SYGVKD. With V trimmed by 6 bases and J by 0 bases, 6 bases remained unmatched. The CDR3 runs to 16 residues. The CDR3 region is CAIRSGRAPSTDTQYF. Here the CDR3 DNA reads TGTGCCATCAGGAGCGGGAGGGCCCCGAGCACAGATACGCAGTATTTT.

V gene TRBV7-6 combines with J gene TRBJ1-1, with 9 bases matching TRBD1. Trimming cost V 5 bases and J 6 bases; bases outside gene matches: 4. The germline V gene encodes CDR1 SGHVS and CDR2 FNYEAQ. The length of the CDR3 is 13 residues. CDR3 sequence reads: CASSADRGAEAFF. The CDR3 nucleotides read TGTGCCAGCAGCGCGGACAGGGGCGCTGAAGCTTTCTTT.

In DNA form, the CDR3 reads TGTGCCAGCAGCACTCCGACAGGGGACGATTCACCCCTCCACTTT. Protein: CASSTPTGDDSPLHF. V is TRBV5-4 and J is TRBJ1-6, with TRBD1 matching 8 bases. The CDR3 covers 15 residues. V was pared by 4 bases and J by 8 bases, with 8 bases of the junction left unmatched. The V gene's germline CDR1 is SGHNT and CDR2 YYREEE (reference sequence).

The V call is TRBV7-6, the J call TRBJ2-7; 12 bases map to TRBD2. Germline trimming cut 2 bases from V and 6 bases from J; bases unmatched to any gene: 2. Germline V gene lookup returns CDR1 SGHVS and CDR2 FNYEAQ. The CDR3 is 14 amino acids. The CDR3 nucleotides are TGTGCCAGCAGCTTACTAGCGGGAGGGTCCGAGCAGTACTTC. Amino acid sequence: CASSLLAGGSEQYF.

The chain combines TRBV29-1 with TRBJ2-1; 10 nucleotides match TRBD2. The trim removed 1 base at V and 15 bases at J, leaving 6 bases unmatched. CDR1 is SQVTM and CDR2 is ANQGSEA in the germline V gene. This CDR3 is built from 12 residues. CDR3: CSVEGRGTSVFF. The DNA of the CDR3 is TGCAGCGTTGAAGGGAGGGGGACTAGCGTGTTCTTC.

This clone was detected once. This chain links TRBV27 with TRBJ2-7; D might be TRBD2 (6 bases). Trimming removed 5 bases from V and 0 bases from J, with 14 bases in between. This CDR3 region has 15 residues. Germline V gene lookup returns CDR1 MNHEY and CDR2 SMNVEV (reference sequence). As DNA, the CDR3 is TGTGCCAGCAGTCCCGGGGGACGCAGCTCCTACGAGCAGTACTTC. This gives the protein CASSPGGRSSYEQYF.

This chain uses TRBV1 with TRBJ2-4; TRBD2 is taken as the D call from the table, unchecked against the DNA. TRBV1 is recorded as a pseudogene. This CDR3 spans 15 amino acids. CDR3 coding DNA: TGCACCAGCAGCCAAGATCAATGGGGAGCAAACATTCAGTACTTC. The encoded protein is CTSSQDQWGANIQYF.

V and J are TRBV18 and TRBJ2-7; no clear D. Germline V gene data show CDR1 as KGHSH and CDR2 as LQKENI. The CDR3 has 13 residues. V lost 3 bases, J lost 6 bases, and 12 bases lay in between. The DNA of the CDR3 is TGTGCCAGCTCACCTCGTTCCGTCTCCGAGCAGTACTTC. This translates into CASSPRSVSEQYF.

The rearrangement uses TRBV19 and TRBJ1-1; D gene uncertain. Germline V lookup: CDR1 LNHDA, CDR2 SQIVND (reference sequence). The CDR3 length is 12 residues. V lost 0 bases and J lost 7, with 6 bases in between. The CDR3 bases are TGTGCCAGTAGTATAGATCGGTTTGAAGCTTTCTTT. Translated: CASSIDRFEAFF.

The CDR3 is CASSVTSGSDTQYF. CDR3 coding DNA: TGCGCCAGCAGTGTTACTAGCGGGTCAGATACGCAGTATTTT. The genes are TRBV10-1 and TRBJ2-3; 9 bases are a match to TRBD2. Germline V gives CDR1 WNHNN, CDR2 SYGVQD (reference sequence). This CDR3 has 14 residues. J lost 4 bases, V lost 4 bases, and 3 bases had no gene match.

The rearrangement links TRBV27 to TRBJ2-7, with 10 bases matching TRBD2. CDR1 and CDR2 (germline): MNHEY, SMNVEV (reference sequence). The CDR3 totals 16 residues. Trimming took 6 bases from V and 3 from J; bases not matched to a gene: 11. CDR3 nucleotides: TGTGCCAGCAGCCGGACCCTAGCGGGAGTTTTCTACGAGCAGTACTTC. Protein product: CASSRTLAGVFYEQYF.

In its sample, this clone was seen a few times. The rearrangement uses TRBV2 and TRBJ1-5; D remains unclear. In germline, CDR1 is SNHLY, CDR2 FYNNEI. V lost 3 bases to trimming and J lost 0 bases, with 9 bases between them. CDR3 length: 15 amino acids. The CDR3 loop is CASSDRLNSNQPQHF. The CDR3 DNA reads TGTGCCAGCAGTGACAGATTGAATAGCAATCAGCCCCAGCATTTT.

This clone showed up just once. The chain has TRBV9 and TRBJ1-6, with TRBD1 matching over 7 bases. This CDR3 comprises 15 residues. Germline V gives CDR1 SGDLS, CDR2 YYNGEE. V lost 4 bases to trimming and J lost 6 bases; unmatched junction nucleotides: 7. CDR3 protein: CASSPGTVSNSPLHF. DNA for the CDR3: TGTGCCAGCAGCCCTGGGACAGTAAGTAATTCACCCCTCCACTTT. Looking up the rest from reference TRBV9 and TRBJ1-6 gives the full variable domain: DSGVTQTPKHLITATGQRVTLRCSPRSGDLSVYWYQQSLDQGLQFLIQYYNGEERAKGNILERFSAQQFPDLHSELNLSSLELGDSALYFCASSPGTVSNSPLHFGNGTRLTVT.

The genes are TRBV30 and TRBJ1-1, with 7 bases that match TRBD1. This CDR3 is 14 amino acids long. V lost 4 bases, J lost 5 bases, and 10 bases stayed unmatched. Germline CDR1 GTSNPN, CDR2 SVGIG (reference sequence). The DNA of the CDR3 is TGTGCCTGGACCCCGACAGGGTCGAGGACTGAAGCTTTCTTT. Amino acid sequence: CAWTPTGSRTEAFF.

The rearrangement uses TRBV10-3 and TRBJ2-5; 10 bases are shared with TRBD2. The CDR3 sequence is 16 residues long. Germline lookup yields CDR1 ENHRY and CDR2 SYGVKD. V was clipped by 2 bases and J by 2 bases; unmatched bases: 5. CDR3 sequence: CAISEASGGPQETQYF. CDR3 DNA sequence: TGTGCCATCAGTGAGGCTAGCGGGGGTCCACAAGAGACCCAGTACTTC.